The rows below give T cell receptor beta chains drawn from one sample of a study of CD8+CD57+ T cells in acquired aplastic anemia. Each CDR3 protein is one row after TCRdb ran MiXCR on the reads. In the table there are more than 250,000 distinct CDR3 sequences, approximately 86% of which are singletons. Sequenced: sorted CD4+, CD8+, or CD8+CD57+ T cells (not recorded which) from PBMCs. Receptors originate from a human donor with aplastic anemia. CDR3s leave out the opening cysteine and the closing phenylalanine or tryptophan. Each record gives: V gene, clone size, J gene, CDR3 protein. Only part of the rows carry a size: once, few, many, or a class if the clone is expanded.

TRBV14	-	TRBJ1-3	ASSQRQGSTIY
TRBV2	-	TRBJ1-5	ASRLQGNQPQH
TRBV7-8	-	TRBJ2-7	ASSLGCGGPNEQY
TRBV7-9	once	TRBJ1-6	ASSLDRGNSPRY
TRBV7-3	-	TRBJ2-3	ASRDGGGTDTQY
TRBV9	-	TRBJ2-3	ASSLARGGLVYD
TRBV5-5	few	TRBJ2-5	ASSLSGGETQY
TRBV9	-	-	ASLGGGNIQY
TRBV7-9	-	TRBJ2-6	AGQGARETQDFGLT
TRBV9	-	TRBJ1-1	ASSVLDLNTEAF
TRBV7-8	-	TRBJ1-2	ASSFYGYT
TRBV7-8	-	TRBJ1-2	ASSPSRGGEYDGYT
TRBV7-9	-	TRBJ1-4	ASSFGRSGGNDF
TRBV24-1	-	TRBJ2-3	ATRGTTTDTQY
TRBV7-9	-	TRBJ2-5	TSSSQSRGTQETQY
TRBV5-4	-	TRBJ1-1	ASSFPRGHTVSRTEAF
TRBV9	-	TRBJ2-7	ASRPDSCAKY
TRBV9	-	TRBJ2-3	ASSLGGQSADTH
TRBV5-8	-	TRBJ1-2	ASSFRDRGLDYGYT
TRBV11-3	-	TRBJ1-1	ASSFDLTGTEAF
TRBV15	-	TRBJ1-1	ATSMGQGQGYTEAF
TRBV19	-	TRBJ2-1	ASSFQSGGGSEEQF
TRBV9	-	TRBJ1-6	ASSLGAGGYQPPLH
TRBV7-4	-	TRBJ2-5	ASSLGTDRAGEL
TRBV15	-	-	ATSRGGDLHAQY
TRBV20-1	once	TRBJ1-1	SARKFGATEAF
TRBV29-1	-	TRBJ1-2	SVLGDPNYGYT
TRBV2	-	TRBJ2-4	ASGDGGTDPRY
TRBV7-9	-	TRBJ1-1	ASSLGGEGYTFGF
TRBV5-8	many	TRBJ2-3	ASSVGSTDTQY
TRBV2	-	TRBJ2-3	ASGVGGAETKY
TRBV7-3	-	TRBJ1-1	ASSISGTDTEAF
TRBV2	-	TRBJ2-3	ASSDGGIHETFF
TRBV7-2	once	TRBJ2-5	ATSLASGSGDTQ
TRBV11-1	-	TRBJ2-3	ASSSARTRTDTQY
TRBV15	-	TRBJ1-4	ATSLCGTSTYNLL
TRBV2	-	TRBJ2-7	ASGDGGTDAQYFC
TRBV7-2	-	TRBJ2-3	ASSLAHGPDTPY
TRBV25-1	-	TRBJ1-4	ASNQGKGNEKLF
TRBV2	-	TRBJ1-1	ASGYERTETTDSF
TRBV2	-	TRBJ2-5	ASSEKELAGAPETQY
TRBV7-2	-	TRBJ1-5	ASSVRTAGNQPQH
TRBV9	-	TRBJ2-5	ASSRGTEQQTQY
TRBV5-8	once	TRBJ2-3	ASSYTQSDTQY
TRBV19	-	TRBJ2-3	ASSIGGGTDNEH
TRBV5-5	-	TRBJ1-1	ASSSSQDPLVNTEAF
TRBV11-3	-	TRBJ2-5	ATSMDSTEETQY
TRBV2	few	TRBJ2-7	ASRDRVEQY
TRBV24-1	-	TRBJ2-1	ASSQIARGYNEQL
TRBV12-3/TRBV12-4	-	TRBJ1-2	ASSFGGGSNYGYT
TRBV10-3	-	TRBJ1-5	AISEPGGWQPQH
TRBV5-1	few	TRBJ2-7	ASSGGTGSYEQY
TRBV7-3	-	TRBJ2-2	ASSLTGGTEELF
TRBV20-1	medium-sized	TRBJ1-2	SARPTDRDYGYT
TRBV7-8	-	TRBJ2-1	ASGRGGSADI
TRBV15	-	TRBJ2-1	ATSTRQGGNEQF
TRBV7-9	-	TRBJ1-1	ASSGQGRVGAAK
TRBV7-9	-	TRBJ2-5	ASSLAPGRVYHGTQY
TRBV7-3	-	TRBJ2-3	ASSLARTGNTEY